Included here is one T cell receptor (beta chain) sequence, with context. The CDR3 covers 13 residues. The V gene's germline CDR1 is LGHNT and CDR2 FRNRAP. V lost 6 bases, J lost 4 bases, and 13 bases lay in between. This sample was included in a study of PD-1 blockade in mismatch repair-deficient tumors. TCRdb keeps only in-frame clones here, not all; method: immunoSEQ multiplex PCR. The sample consists of some 84,000 clones, over 70% of them appearing once. The sample consisted of peripheral blood, taken 12 weeks after starting pembrolizumab. The chain is built from TRBV12-5 and TRBJ2-7; D remains ambiguous. The clonotype was recovered from an adult with mismatch repair-deficient cancer. CDR3 region: CASGSIGPYEQYF. The CDR3, as DNA: TGTGCTAGTGGATCAATTGGACCGTACGAGCAGTACTTC.